Below, 23 T cell receptor beta chains from the same sample are listed, as sequenced in a study of T cell responses to AZD1222 COVID-19 vaccine. Only in-frame clones appear in the TCRdb table, and some are missing; sequencing was by immunoSEQ multiplex PCR. The sample yields 180,000 or so clones, more than 85% seen once. This sample comprised peripheral blood, obtained 28 days after the second AZD1222 dose. The receptors shown here come from an adult who received the AZD1222 COVID-19 vaccine.

The rearrangement joins TRBV30 to TRBJ1-5; TRBD1 might be the D (5 bases). V was pared by 1 base and J by 3 bases, with 7 bases between. Germline CDR1 and CDR2: GTSNPN and SVGIG (reference sequence). CDR3 length: 13 residues. The CDR3 sequence is CAWSEQDNQPQHF. CDR3 coding DNA: TGTGCCTGGAGTGAACAGGACAATCAGCCCCAGCATTTT.

The V and J genes are TRBV7-9 and TRBJ1-4, with D uncertain. The length of the CDR3 is 17 residues. Germline V gene lookup returns CDR1 SEHNR and CDR2 FQNEAQ (reference sequence). The V and J ends lost 1 base and 6 bases respectively, with 18 bases between them. The CDR3 loop reads CASSLGALESRYEKLFF. DNA for the CDR3: TGTGCCAGCAGCTTAGGGGCTTTAGAGTCCCGTTATGAAAAACTGTTTTTT.

V usage is TRBV2 and J usage is TRBJ2-7, with D perhaps matching TRBD1 or TRBD2 (5 bases each). Trimming took 6 bases from V and 7 from J, leaving 16 bases between them. The CDR3 length is 13 residues. Germline CDR1 reads SNHLY; CDR2 reads FYNNEI. CDR3 amino acids: CASRPGTSGEQYF. Written as DNA, the CDR3 is TGTGCCAGCAGGCCGGGGACCTCCGGAGAGCAGTACTTC.

This CDR3 reads CASSQEEERGRTDTQYF. The CDR3 nucleotides are TGTGCCAGCAGCCAAGAAGAGGAGCGGGGGCGCACAGATACGCAGTATTTT. The rearrangement joins TRBV3-1 (or the pseudogene TRBV3-2) to TRBJ2-3; 8 nucleotides line up with TRBD2. V trimming: 0 bases; J trimming: 1 base; junction bases outside the gene matches: 6. CDR1 is LGHDT, CDR2 YNNKEL, per germline (reference sequence). This CDR3 contains 17 residues.

The chain couples TRBV4-3 to TRBJ2-2; the match to TRBD1 covers 7 bases. The CDR3 is 15 amino acids. The V gene's germline CDR1 is LGHNA and CDR2 YSLEER. V shed 8 bases and J 6 bases; nucleotides not matched to a gene: 12. As DNA, the CDR3 is TGCGCCAGCGGCGAAAACAGGGGTAGGGCCGGGGAGCTGTTTTTT. This encodes CASGENRGRAGELFF.

V is TRBV5-4 and J is TRBJ1-6; 12 positions agree with TRBD1. The CDR3 covers 16 residues. Germline V gene lookup returns CDR1 SGHNT and CDR2 YYREEE (reference sequence). Trimming cost V 4 bases and J 7 bases; bases outside gene matches: 6. CDR3 loop: CASSPWDRGRNSPLHF. CDR3 DNA: TGTGCCAGCAGCCCCTGGGACAGGGGGCGAAATTCACCCCTCCACTTT.

V gene TRBV6-5 combines with J gene TRBJ1-3, with 7 bases fitting TRBD1. Germline CDR1 is MNHEY and CDR2 is SVGAGI. CDR3 length: 15 residues. The trim removed 6 bases at V and 1 base at J, leaving 6 bases unmatched. Here the CDR3 reads CASRKQGKSGNTIYF. The CDR3 DNA follows: TGTGCCAGCAGAAAACAGGGGAAATCTGGAAACACCATATATTTT.

The chain has TRBV18 and TRBJ1-1; 11 bases are shared with TRBD1. V lost 5 bases to trimming and J lost 5 bases; unmatched junction nucleotides: 1. The V gene's germline CDR1 is KGHSH and CDR2 LQKENI. The CDR3 contains 13 residues. The CDR3 protein is CASSGTGGTEAFF. The CDR3 DNA sequence: TGTGCCAGCTCAGGGACAGGGGGGACTGAAGCTTTCTTT.

The rearrangement links TRBV2 to TRBJ2-3, with 8 positions matching TRBD1. The CDR3 runs to 15 residues. The J segment lost 4 bases and the V segment lost 7 bases, leaving 10 bases of the junction unmatched. The V gene's germline CDR1 is SNHLY and CDR2 FYNNEI. The CDR3 DNA follows: TGTGCCAGCACGAGACAGGGGATACCATCAGATACGCAGTATTTT. Amino acid sequence: CASTRQGIPSDTQYF. Full variable domain (outside the CDR3, taken from reference TRBV2 and TRBJ2-3): EPEVTQTPSHQVTQMGQEVILRCVPISNHLYFYWYRQILGQKVEFLVSFYNNEISEKSEIFDDQFSVERPDGSNFTLKIRSTKLEDSAMYFCASTRQGIPSDTQYFGPGTRLTVL.

The V and J genes are TRBV5-1 and TRBJ1-1; D call uncertain. Germline V lookup: CDR1 SGHRS, CDR2 YFSETQ. Trimming cost V 4 bases and J 1 base, with 14 bases left between them. The CDR3 runs to 15 residues. This CDR3 reads CASSRVNLENTEAFF. The CDR3 DNA is TGCGCCAGCAGCCGTGTGAACCTAGAGAACACTGAAGCTTTCTTT.

The chain has TRBV21-1 and TRBJ1-5; TRBD1, the table's D call, lacks a check against the DNA. TRBV21-1 is flagged as a pseudogene. The CDR3 covers 16 residues. The DNA of the CDR3 is TGTGCCAGCGGTCGGTGGGGCTTGAGCCATAATCAGCCCCAGCATTTT. Protein: CASGRWGLSHNQPQHF.

In DNA form, the CDR3 reads TGTGCCTGGCGCGGAGCAGCACCCAATTCACCCCTCCACTTT. It yields the protein CAWRGAAPNSPLHF. This chain joins TRBV30 and TRBJ1-6; D unresolved. The CDR3 is made up of 14 amino acids. V lost 5 bases and J 7 bases, leaving 15 bases between the germline ends. Germline CDR1 reads GTSNPN; CDR2 reads SVGIG (reference sequence).

V gene TRBV5-1 combines with J gene TRBJ1-4, with D perhaps TRBD1 (6 bases). CDR3 length: 14 amino acids. Germline V gene lookup returns CDR1 SGHRS and CDR2 YFSETQ. Trimming shortened V by 5 bases and J by 5 bases, and 13 bases separated the two germline ends. CDR3 sequence (DNA): TGCGCCAGCAGAAGGGGGGAACGGAATGAAAAACTGTTTTTT. As protein: CASRRGERNEKLFF. The full variable domain, in which reference TRBV5-1 and TRBJ1-4 provide the parts outside the CDR3, is KAGVTQTPRYLIKTRGQQVTLSCSPISGHRSVSWYQQTPGQGLQFLFEYFSETQRNKGNFPGRFSGRQFSNSRSEMNVSTLELGDSALYLCASRRGERNEKLFFGSGTQLSVL.

This clone was seen only a few times. The CDR3 coding sequence is TGTGCCAGCAGTTCTCAACGGGGGGCCGTGGAGACCCAGTACTTC. Residues: CASSSQRGAVETQYF. V usage is TRBV27 and J usage is TRBJ2-5, with D perhaps matching TRBD2 (7 bases). The CDR3 totals 15 residues. V lost 4 bases, J lost 5 bases, and 17 bases lay in between. Germline CDR1 MNHEY, CDR2 SMNVEV (reference sequence).

The V gene is TRBV18, the J gene TRBJ1-5; a weak D match, TRBD1 (5 bases). The V gene lost 4 bases and the J gene lost 6 bases, with 16 bases spanning the gap. CDR1 and CDR2 (germline): KGHSH, LQKENI. This CDR3 is built from 15 residues. The CDR3 protein is CASSLKIGAGQPQHF. The CDR3 coding sequence is TGTGCCAGCTCACTAAAAATAGGGGCCGGTCAGCCCCAGCATTTT.

The chain joins TRBV6-6 to TRBJ2-5; D is possibly TRBD1 (6 bases). CDR3 length: 14 amino acids. The germline gives CDR1 MNHNY, CDR2 SVGAGI (reference sequence). V lost 4 bases and J lost 4, with 13 bases in between. The CDR3 reads CASSLGRGSETQYF. The DNA of the CDR3 is TGTGCCAGCAGTTTGGGCAGGGGATCAGAGACCCAGTACTTC.

The rearrangement links TRBV14 to TRBJ2-3; 9 bases are a match to TRBD2. The CDR3 has 18 amino acids. Trimming at V came to 0 bases and at J to 2 bases, leaving 9 bases not matched to a gene. The germline V gene has CDR1 SGHDN and CDR2 FVKESK. As DNA, the CDR3 is TGTGCCAGCAGCCAAGATCTGCCCCTAGCGGGAATCACAGATACGCAGTATTTT. This encodes CASSQDLPLAGITDTQYF.

This chain joins TRBV6-1 and TRBJ1-1; 8 nucleotides agree with TRBD1. The CDR3 loop spans 16 amino acids. Germline CDR1 MNHNS, CDR2 SASEGT. Trimming removed 4 bases from V and 5 bases from J; junction bases left unmatched: 12. The CDR3 loop reads CASSVPPTGGTTEAFF. The CDR3 nucleotides are TGTGCCAGCAGTGTCCCCCCCACAGGGGGGACAACTGAAGCTTTCTTT.

The V gene is TRBV5-1, the J gene TRBJ1-2, with unresolved D. The CDR3 length is 15 residues. V dropped 1 base and J dropped 6 bases, with 16 bases sitting between them. The germline CDR1 and CDR2 sequences are SGHRS and YFSETQ. CDR3 sequence (DNA): TGCGCCAGCAGCTTGTTTCTCACTGCCTATGATGGCTACACCTTC. It specifies CASSLFLTAYDGYTF.

V usage is TRBV18 and J usage is TRBJ1-1, with a tentative D call TRBD1 (5 bases). The CDR3 totals 15 residues. Trimming pared 3 bases from V and 3 bases from J, leaving 14 bases between. Per the germline V gene, CDR1 is KGHSH and CDR2 is LQKENI. In nucleotides, the CDR3 is TGTGCCAGCTCACCCCTCAGGCAGGGTGACACTGAAGCTTTCTTT. Protein product: CASSPLRQGDTEAFF.

The chain combines TRBV12-5 with TRBJ1-1; TRBD1 aligns across 8 bases. The CDR3 length is 17 residues. Trimming cost V 0 bases and J 0 bases; bases outside gene matches: 6. The germline CDR1 and CDR2 sequences are LGHNT and FRNRAP. The CDR3 reads CASGLVRTGTLNTEAFF. The CDR3 coding sequence is TGTGCTAGTGGTTTGGTACGGACAGGGACACTGAACACTGAAGCTTTCTTT.

The V and J genes are TRBV19 and TRBJ2-7, with TRBD1 identical over 8 bases. The CDR3 covers 15 residues. Trimming at V came to 0 bases and at J to 2 bases, leaving 3 bases not matched to a gene. Germline V CDR1 and CDR2: LNHDA, SQIVND (reference sequence). The CDR3 reads CASSIDRTGPYEQYF. Here the CDR3 DNA reads TGTGCCAGTAGTATAGATCGGACAGGGCCCTACGAGCAGTACTTC.

The rearrangement joins TRBV20-1 to TRBJ2-3; D ambiguous. Germline assignment: CDR1 DFQATT and CDR2 SNEGSKA (reference sequence). The CDR3 sequence is 11 residues long. Trimming stripped 6 bases from V and 6 bases from J, with 10 bases between. CDR3 residues: CSARTLDTQYF. DNA of the CDR3: TGCAGTGCCAGGACCTTGGATACGCAGTATTTT.